Listed below are T cell receptor beta chains from one sample, sequenced in a study of blood T cell repertoires in COVID-19. The assay was immunoSEQ multiplex PCR, and TCRdb's table has in-frame clones only and misses some. Seen here are under 200,000 clones, roughly 80% observed once, and the top ten hold 1.5%. The sample taken for sequencing was peripheral blood. The receptors originated from a human donor in a cohort sampled during active COVID-19. The CDR3 runs from the conserved cysteine through the conserved F or W. The D gene is left open where the match is weak. Not every row has a clone size; where given, it reads once, few, many or a size class.

TRBV18,-,12,-,TRBJ2-1,TGTGCCAGCTCAAAGGAGAACAATGAGCAGTTCTTC,CASSKENNEQFF
TRBV6-6,-,14,TRBD1,TRBJ2-7,TGTGCCAGCAGTTCTACAGGGGGCGGCTACGAGCAGTACTTC,CASSSTGGGYEQYF
TRBV29-1,-,13,-,TRBJ1-2,TGCAGCGTTGCACAGGGAACTAACTATGGCTACACCTTC,CSVAQGTNYGYTF
TRBV14,-,14,-,TRBJ2-7,TGTGCCAGCAGCCAACTAAGCGTCTCCTACGAGCAGTACTTC,CASSQLSVSYEQYF
TRBV9,-,16,TRBD2,TRBJ2-3,TGTGCCAGCAGCGTAGAAGGCGGGGGGTGGATGTATACGCAGTATTTT,CASSVEGGGWMYTQYF
TRBV28,once,13,TRBD1,TRBJ1-5,TGTGCCAGTTTAGGGACAGGGTTTCAGCCCCAGCATTTT,CASLGTGFQPQHF
TRBV23-1,-,16,-,TRBJ2-6,TGCGCCAGCAGTCAAAACGACACGTCTGGGGCCAACGTCCTGACTTTC,CASSQNDTSGANVLTF
TRBV4-2,-,14,TRBD2,TRBJ2-7,TGTGCCAGCAGCCAAGATCGAGCGGGGTTAGAGCAGTACTTC,CASSQDRAGLEQYF
TRBV18,-,15,TRBD2,TRBJ2-7,TGTGCCAGCTCACCAATTACTAGCGGGAGTTACGAGCAGTACTTC,CASSPITSGSYEQYF
TRBV7-9,-,12,-,TRBJ1-2,TGTGCCAGCAGCTTAGTCGGCTATGGCTACACCTTC,CASSLVGYGYTF
TRBV28,-,13,TRBD1,TRBJ1-2,TGTGCCAGCGGAGGGACAGGGCTCTATGGCTACACCTTC,CASGGTGLYGYTF
TRBV29-1,once,12,-,TRBJ1-1,TGCAGCGTTGAAGCAGGGGTGACTGAAGCTTTCTTT,CSVEAGVTEAFF
TRBV5-8,once,13,-,TRBJ1-2,TGTGCCAGCATACCGGTCCTACGGTCTGGCTACACCTTC,CASIPVLRSGYTF
TRBV10-1,-,14,-,TRBJ2-5,TGCGCCAGCAGTGAGGAGGGCGGGGAAGAGACCCAGTACTTC,CASSEEGGEETQYF
TRBV28,-,19,TRBD2,TRBJ2-1,TGTGCCAGCAGTTTCAATCCGGCTAGCGGGGAAAGCTCCTACAATGAGCAGTTCTTC,CASSFNPASGESSYNEQFF
TRBV27,-,15,-,TRBJ1-2,TGTGCCAGCAGTCCATGGACAGAAAAGGTTCAGGGCTACACCTTC,CASSPWTEKVQGYTF
TRBV6-6,-,11,-,TRBJ2-5,TGTGCCAGCAGCACACAAGAGACCCAGTACTTC,CASSTQETQYF
TRBV15,-,13,-,TRBJ2-1,TGTGCCATCACCAGGGGCTACTTCAATGAGCAGTTCTTC,CAITRGYFNEQFF
TRBV6-4,-,14,-,TRBJ1-2,TGTGCCAGCAGTGACCGGGACACAACTCGGGGCTACACCTTC,CASSDRDTTRGYTF
TRBV4-1,once,16,-,TRBJ2-7,TGCGCCAGCAGCCAAGCGTTCGGGACTGCCACCTACGAGCAGTACTTC,CASSQAFGTATYEQYF
TRBV19,-,17,-,TRBJ2-6,TGTGCCAGTACCCCGTCTCACACAGGGTCCGGGGCCAACGTCCTGACTTTC,CASTPSHTGSGANVLTF
TRBV19,-,15,TRBD2,TRBJ2-7,TGTGCCAGTACCCCTGGGACTAACCCTTTTGGAGAGCAGTACTTC,CASTPGTNPFGEQYF
TRBV7-3,few,14,-,TRBJ2-7,TGTGCCAGCAGCGTAGACAGGAGCTCCTACGAGCAGTACTTC,CASSVDRSSYEQYF
TRBV9,-,14,TRBD1,TRBJ2-7,TGTGCCAGCAGCGTAGGTGGGACAGGGTGGGAGCAGTACTTC,CASSVGGTGWEQYF
TRBV28,-,19,-,TRBJ2-7,TGTGCCAGCAGTTCTTTTTCCTTCACGGGGAACTCCCGGGCCTACGAGCAGTACTTC,CASSSFSFTGNSRAYEQYF
TRBV10-3,-,13,TRBD1,TRBJ2-2,TGTGCCATCAGGGGACAGGACACCGGGGAGCTGTTTTTT,CAIRGQDTGELFF
TRBV7-9,-,12,-,TRBJ1-2,TGTGCCAGCAGCTTACCCGGGACACACGACGGCTTC,CASSLPGTHDGF
TRBV11-2,few,15,TRBD2,TRBJ2-7,TGTGCCAGCAGCTTAGTCGGGACTAGCGACTACGAGCAGTACTTC,CASSLVGTSDYEQYF
TRBV6-5,-,15,TRBD2,TRBJ2-7,TGTGCCAGCACCCTCAGTCTAGCGGGAGTATACGAGCAGTACTTC,CASTLSLAGVYEQYF
TRBV7-2,-,16,-,TRBJ1-5,TGTGCCAGCAGCTTAGAGGGGCAGGGGAGCAATCAGCCCCAGCATTTT,CASSLEGQGSNQPQHF
TRBV13,-,15,TRBD1,TRBJ1-3,TGTGCCAGCAGACCTACAGGGGCCGCAGGAAACACCATATATTTT,CASRPTGAAGNTIYF
TRBV19,-,17,-,TRBJ1-6,TGTGCCAGTAGTATAGGAACAGGCAATTCTTATAATTCACCCCTCCACTTT,CASSIGTGNSYNSPLHF
TRBV5-1,-,16,-,TRBJ2-3,TGCGCCAGCAGCTTGAGGAGTAATGACCGCACAGATACGCAGTATTTT,CASSLRSNDRTDTQYF
TRBV29-1,once,12,TRBD1,TRBJ2-7,TGCAGCGTCGTGGGCAGGGGGCAAGAGCAGTACTTC,CSVVGRGQEQYF
TRBV28,-,12,-,TRBJ1-2,TGTGCCAGCAGCCTGGGGGGGGAGGGCTACACCTTC,CASSLGGEGYTF